This T cell receptor (beta chain) emerged from a study of shared clonotypes between healthy human individuals. For the study at large: Per donor, CD8 memory used one plate, CD8 naive used two, CD4 memory used three and CD4 naive used three.

V lost 3 bases to trimming and J lost 6 bases; unmatched junction nucleotides: 12. CDR3 length: 17 amino acids. The germline CDR1 and CDR2 sequences are SGHTS and YDEGEE. Across several immunoSEQ plates, the genomic DNA of each subset was split evenly. Here immunoSEQ multiplex PCR was the method, and the copy in TCRdb shows in-frame clones only, minus some. The sample consists of about 2.4 million clones, more than 85% of them appearing once. Material for sequencing was naive CD4+ T cells from PBMCs. The subset: CD45RA+ positively selected. The genes are TRBV5-8 and TRBJ2-1, with 10 nucleotides matching TRBD2. This receptor was identified in a man between 18 and 29 years old in good health. Some clones in this sample may be carry-over from other donors' samples. The chain's CDR3 is CASSWGRGLAVFNEQFF. CDR3 coding DNA: TGTGCCAGCAGCTGGGGACGAGGACTAGCGGTATTCAATGAGCAGTTCTTC.